These 25 T cell receptor beta chains share one sample of origin, sequenced in a study of T cells expressing NK-cell markers. TCRdb re-analyzed the 5' RACE reads; it lists each CDR3 protein once, without DNA. The sample holds 400,000 to 450,000 distinct CDR3 sequences. Sequencing used blood T cells: a sorted CD56 or NKG2C T cell subset, CD4+ or CD8+ T cells, or bulk PBMC T cells (not recorded which). The source is a woman between 18 and 75 years old in good health.

This CDR3 reads CASSSPRSSSYEQYF. The V gene is TRBV7-8, the J gene TRBJ2-7; TCRdb outputs TRBD1, but without DNA this stays unchecked. CDR1 and CDR2 (germline): SGHVS, FQNEAQ. The CDR3 spans 15 residues. The full variable domain, rest sourced from reference TRBV7-8 and TRBJ2-7, is GAGVSQSPRYKVAKRGQDVALRCDPISGHVSLFWYQQALGQGPEFLTYFQNEAQLDKSGLPSDRFFAERPEGSVSTLKIQRTQQEDSAVYLCASSSPRSSSYEQYFGPGTRLTVT.

V is TRBV4-1 and J is TRBJ1-3; without DNA, the TCRdb call of TRBD1 cannot be checked. The CDR3 extends over 16 amino acids. Per the germline V gene, CDR1 is MGHRA and CDR2 is YSYEKL. CDR3 residues: CASSQGTRSSGNTIYF.

The rearrangement links TRBV5-4 to TRBJ2-7; TCRdb's D gene call, TRBD2, goes unchecked for lack of DNA. Looked up from germline, CDR1 is SGHNT and CDR2 is YYREEE (reference sequence). The CDR3 runs 14 residues. CDR3 sequence: CASSLSGSIYEQYF.

The rearrangement uses TRBV9 and TRBJ1-5; no DNA is available, so the TRBD1 call from TCRdb remains unchecked. There are 14 residues in the CDR3. Germline V gene sequence: CDR1 SGDLS, CDR2 YYNGEE. CDR3: CASSASTGNQPQHF.

V and J are TRBV6-2 or TRBV6-3 and TRBJ1-1. The CDR3 is 13 amino acids. Germline CDR1 MNHEY, CDR2 SVGEGT. The CDR3 reads CASTTLQDTEAFF.

The V call is TRBV5-5, the J call TRBJ2-2; there is no DNA to check the TCRdb D call of TRBD1. This CDR3 has 15 amino acids. Germline V gives CDR1 SGHKS, CDR2 YYEKEE (reference sequence). The CDR3 sequence is CASSLTGQGAGELFF.

The chain carries TRBV5-5 and TRBJ2-1; the TCRdb call, TRBD2, lacks DNA for checking. The germline gives CDR1 SGHKS, CDR2 YYEKEE (reference sequence). The CDR3 is made up of 15 amino acids. CDR3 sequence: CASGSGAAFYNEQFF.

The rearrangement uses TRBV4-3 and TRBJ2-1; checking the TCRdb D call of TRBD2 is not possible without DNA. The CDR3 contains 13 residues. Looked up from germline, CDR1 is LGHNA and CDR2 is YSLEER. The CDR3 loop is CASSPEGSGEQFF.

V gene TRBV5-1 combines with J gene TRBJ2-5; TCRdb gives TRBD1 as the D gene, but with no DNA this cannot be confirmed. The CDR3 sequence is 15 residues long. CDR1 is SGHRS and CDR2 is YFSETQ in the germline V gene. CDR3 region: CASSLVGTAKETQYF.

The V and J genes are TRBV5-6 and TRBJ1-5. Germline V gives CDR1 SGHDT, CDR2 YYEEEE. The CDR3 spans 14 residues. CDR3 loop: CASSSGREGQPQHF.

V gene TRBV20-1 combines with J gene TRBJ1-4; TCRdb selects TRBD1, and the lack of DNA leaves this call unchecked. The CDR3 length is 14 residues. Germline CDR1 reads DFQATT; CDR2 reads SNEGSKA (reference sequence). CDR3 amino acids: CSARATGQNEKLFF.

The V call is TRBV12-3 or TRBV12-4, the J call TRBJ1-3; the TRBD1 assignment by TCRdb is unverifiable without DNA. CDR3 length: 14 amino acids. CDR3 sequence: CASSFGGVAYTIYF.

The genes are TRBV27 and TRBJ2-3; TCRdb's assignment of TRBD2 cannot be checked, as there is no DNA. Germline V lookup: CDR1 MNHEY, CDR2 SMNVEV (reference sequence). This CDR3 contains 16 residues. The CDR3 loop is CATTLRAESSTDTQYF.

This chain joins TRBV15 and TRBJ1-1. Germline V gene data show CDR1 as LNHNV and CDR2 as YYDKDF (reference sequence). The CDR3 extends over 13 amino acids. CDR3: CATSISVNTEAFF. The full variable domain, in which reference TRBV15 and TRBJ1-1 provide the parts outside the CDR3, is DAMVIQNPRYQVTQFGKPVTLSCSQTLNHNVMYWYQQKSSQAPKLLFHYYDKDFNNEADTPDNFQSRRPNTSFCFLDIRSPGLGDTAMYLCATSISVNTEAFFGQGTRLTVV.

The gene calls are TRBV20-1 and TRBJ2-5; TCRdb picks TRBD2, but there is no DNA to check that call. Per germline, CDR1 DFQATT and CDR2 SNEGSKA (reference sequence). The length of the CDR3 is 14 residues. CDR3: CSARDATSMETQYF.

The chain uses TRBV2 and TRBJ2-2; TCRdb's D call, TRBD2, is unchecked because there is no DNA. The CDR3 extends over 14 amino acids. Germline V gives CDR1 SNHLY, CDR2 FYNNEI. The CDR3 sequence: CATRTSPSTGELFF.

The chain employs TRBV18 and TRBJ2-7; checking the TCRdb D call of TRBD1 is not possible without DNA. This CDR3 is built from 14 residues. The germline V gene has CDR1 KGHSH and CDR2 LQKENI. This CDR3 reads CASSIGQTSYEQYF. The whole variable domain, filled in from reference TRBV18 and TRBJ2-7, reads NAGVMQNPRHLVRRRGQEARLRCSPMKGHSHVYWYRQLPEEGLKFMVYLQKENIIDESGMPKERFSAEFPKEGPSILRIQQVVRGDSAAYFCASSIGQTSYEQYFGPGTRLTVT.

The chain uses TRBV20-1 and TRBJ2-5; without DNA, the TCRdb call of TRBD1 cannot be checked. Per germline, CDR1 DFQATT and CDR2 SNEGSKA (reference sequence). This CDR3 contains 15 residues. The CDR3: CSARDAGGAGETQYF.

V usage is TRBV5-1 and J usage is TRBJ2-2; as DNA is missing, the TRBD2 call by TCRdb cannot be tested. CDR3 length equals 15 residues. Per germline, CDR1 SGHRS and CDR2 YFSETQ. CDR3 amino acids: CASSFQATGAGELFF.

The chain carries TRBV7-3 and TRBJ2-7; TCRdb lists TRBD1, though no DNA is available to test this call. Germline-derived CDR1 and CDR2 are SGHTA and FQGTGA. This CDR3 region has 17 residues. The CDR3 protein is CASSLTGVGQSSYEQYF.

This chain joins TRBV20-1 and TRBJ1-2; TCRdb's D call, TRBD1, is unchecked because there is no DNA. The germline CDR1 and CDR2 sequences are DFQATT and SNEGSKA (reference sequence). The CDR3 spans 15 residues. The CDR3 reads CSARDHRQGASGYTF.

The V gene is TRBV14, the J gene TRBJ2-1; with no DNA, the TCRdb D assignment of TRBD2 cannot be verified. Germline lookup yields CDR1 SGHDN and CDR2 FVKESK. This CDR3 is 14 amino acids long. The CDR3 here is CASTRGSLYNEQFF.

J is TRBJ2-3 and V is TRBV5-4. This CDR3 contains 14 residues. Germline CDR1 SGHNT, CDR2 YYREEE (reference sequence). CDR3: CASSFGAGTDTQYF.

The rearrangement uses TRBV28 and TRBJ1-3. This CDR3 has 14 residues. The germline V gene encodes CDR1 MDHEN and CDR2 SYDVKM. The chain's CDR3 is CASSPIGLGNTIYF.

V gene TRBV12-3 or TRBV12-4 combines with J gene TRBJ1-1. CDR3 length: 14 residues. Here the CDR3 reads CASSIWTLNTEAFF.